The TCR beta chain under discussion was sequenced for a study of CD8+CD57+ T cells in acquired aplastic anemia. Overall study context: Sorted CD4+ and CD8+ cell DNA averaged approximately 3.4 ug.

Before being chosen for sequencing, patients had shown CD8+CD57+ cell expansion by flow cytometry. Germline V CDR1 and CDR2: DFQATT, SNEGSKA (reference sequence). CDR3 length: 15 residues. V was pared by 2 bases and J by 3 bases, with 13 bases between. Turning to this clonotype: Antigen specificity is unknown.

Study results and limitations: Over 25 CD8+ CDR3 sequences occurred in both the patients and the controls.

Genomic DNA served as template for TCR beta VDJ and CDR3 profiling. TCRdb re-called the reads with MiXCR, one entry per CDR3 protein. The data contain approximately 180,000 distinct CDR3 sequences, around 48% of them seen just once; the ten biggest clones take up around 1.1%. The J gene is TRBJ2-2, the V gene TRBV20-1, with D perhaps assigned TRBD1 or TRBD2 (5 bases each). Sample: sorted CD4+, CD8+, or CD8+CD57+ T cells (not recorded which) from PBMCs. This receptor was taken from a human donor with aplastic anemia. The CDR3 DNA reads TGCAGTGCTAGACGTGGGGGAGTGGACACCGGGGAGCTGTTTTTT. This sequence encodes CSARRGGVDTGELFF.